These 5 T cell receptor beta chains were sequenced from one sample in a study of T cell repertoires in cytomegalovirus infection. TCRdb re-derived calls from the reads in MiXCR, one entry per CDR3 protein. Among roughly 720,000 distinct CDR3 sequences listed, approximately 34% were seen once. The sample comprised PBMCs. The receptors come from a human donor in good health (CMV status not recorded). Some clones in this sample may be carry-over from other donors' samples.

The chain recombines TRBV2 with TRBJ2-7; D is unclear. The CDR3 is made up of 14 amino acids. The germline CDR1 and CDR2 sequences are SNHLY and FYNNEI. V gave up 1 base and J gave up 2 bases, with 9 bases separating them. Here the CDR3 reads CASSEEGTPYEQYF. As DNA, the CDR3 is TGTGCCAGCAGTGAAGAAGGAACTCCCTACGAGCAGTACTTC.

The J gene is TRBJ2-5, the V gene TRBV9; 8 bases align to TRBD2. This CDR3 comprises 19 residues. CDR1 and CDR2 from the germline V gene are SGDLS and YYNGEE. V dropped 3 bases and J dropped 0; count of bases not matched to a gene: 16. CDR3 coding DNA: TGTGCCAGCAGCGCGGGCGGGGGGCCAGGGTTCGTGTACCAAGAGACCCAGTACTTC. This gives the protein CASSAGGGPGFVYQETQYF.

The genes are TRBV28 and TRBJ2-4; 7 bases agree with TRBD1. V gave up 5 bases and J gave up 2 bases; unmatched junction bases: 3. CDR1 and CDR2 (germline): MDHEN, SYDVKM. The CDR3 runs 14 residues. The CDR3 sequence is CASSRGGPKNIQYF. CDR3 DNA: TGTGCCAGCAGTCGAGGGGGCCCCAAAAACATTCAGTACTTC.

The J gene is TRBJ1-2, the V gene TRBV7-3, with a possible D match to TRBD1 (6 bases). There are 15 residues in the CDR3. Germline-derived CDR1 and CDR2 are SGHTA and FQGTGA. Trimming took 4 bases from V and 5 from J, leaving 17 bases between them. CDR3 DNA sequence: TGTGCCAGCAGCTCGGACGGGGGGGGCCTGTATGGCTACACCTTC. Protein: CASSSDGGGLYGYTF.

Remarks on this clonotype: A much larger clone sits a single nucleotide away, making a read error possible. The rearrangement joins TRBV7-6 to TRBJ2-7; no clear D gene. The CDR3 extends over 13 amino acids. Germline loops: CDR1 SGHVS, CDR2 FNYEAQ. V shed 5 bases and J shed 6 bases, with 14 bases lying between them. This CDR3 is CASSADRFVEQYF. CDR3 coding DNA: TGTGCCAGCAGCGCAGACCGCTTTGTCGAGCAGTACTTC.